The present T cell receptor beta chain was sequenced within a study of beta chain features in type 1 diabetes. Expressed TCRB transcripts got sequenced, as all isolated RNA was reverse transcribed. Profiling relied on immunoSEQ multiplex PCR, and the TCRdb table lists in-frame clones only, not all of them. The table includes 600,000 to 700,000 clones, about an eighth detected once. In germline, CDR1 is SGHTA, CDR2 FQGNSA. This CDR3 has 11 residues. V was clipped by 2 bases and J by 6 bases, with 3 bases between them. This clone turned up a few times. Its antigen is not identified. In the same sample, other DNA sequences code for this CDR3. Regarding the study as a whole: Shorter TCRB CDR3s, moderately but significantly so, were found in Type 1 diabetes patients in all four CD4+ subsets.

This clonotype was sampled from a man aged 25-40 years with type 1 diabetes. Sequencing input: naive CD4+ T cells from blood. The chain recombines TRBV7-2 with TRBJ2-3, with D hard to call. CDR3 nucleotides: TGTGCCAGCAGCTTAAGGGATACGCAGTATTTT. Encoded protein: CASSLRDTQYF. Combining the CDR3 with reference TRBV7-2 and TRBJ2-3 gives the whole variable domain GAGVSQSPSNKVTEKGKDVELRCDPISGHTALYWYRQSLGQGLEFLIYFQGNSAPDKSGLPSDRFSAERTGGSVSTLTIQRTQQEDSAVYLCASSLRDTQYFGPGTRLTVL.